This T cell receptor (beta chain) was observed in a study of cytomegalovirus exposure and HLA in healthy donors. Study in general: Of the donors genotyped, about 410 in all, around 76% fell in the Caucasian-associated ancestry cluster. General observations from the study: Later analysis showed most CMV-associated TCR beta chains appearing HLA-restricted. Later analysis demonstrated an association between a missense DCLRE1C variant and TCR beta V- and J-gene trimming.

Both 60 Vbeta primers and 13 Jbeta primers went into the PCR. Original data processing: Approximately 11 million of 70 million to 80 million unique TCR beta chains were shared, per a later count. Libraries were prepared by immunoSEQ multiplex PCR; TCRdb keeps only in-frame clonotypes and omits some of them. Clonal size and the V and J genes are those of that table, whereas D and trimming came from the DNA. The sample has about 160,000 clones, and its top ten clones hold about 2%. With V trimmed by 0 bases and J by 0 bases, 7 bases remained unmatched. Germline V gives CDR1 SEHNR, CDR2 FQNEAQ (reference sequence). The CDR3 spans 19 residues. Points on this clone: Its antigen remains unknown. Distinct nucleotide sequences in the sample also encode this CDR3.

The receptor was isolated from a man aged 25 to 45 in good health and CMV-seronegative. The V call is TRBV7-9, the J call TRBJ2-6, with TRBD2 identical over 8 bases. Material for sequencing was PBMCs. CDR3 in amino acids: CASSLANLAGYSGANVLTF. In DNA form, the CDR3 reads TGTGCCAGCAGCTTAGCGAACCTAGCGGGCTACTCTGGGGCCAACGTCCTGACTTTC.